This T cell receptor (beta chain) is from a study of identical twins. TCRdb re-called the 5' RACE reads through MiXCR, storing one row per CDR3 protein. This repertoire shows a few hundred thousand distinct CDR3 sequences, roughly an eighth found once; its top ten account for more than 6%. V lost 3 bases to trimming and J lost 5 bases, with 14 bases between them. This CDR3 region has 14 residues. Looked up from germline, CDR1 is PRHDT and CDR2 is FYEKMQ (reference sequence). This clonotype has just a few counts. This same sample was also part of a study on yellow fever vaccine responses in identical twins.

The chain joins TRBV13 to TRBJ2-7; no firm D call. The source is a woman aged 18-29 years in good health. The sequenced material came from CD8+ T cells sorted from blood. The CDR3: CASSLPSESDEQYV. Here the CDR3 DNA reads TGTGCCAGCAGCTTGCCATCGGAATCGGACGAGCAGTACGTC.